Each of the 21 T cell receptor beta chains below was sequenced from the same sample in a study of response to subunit inactivated influenza vaccine. TCRdb re-called the RT-PCR reads with MiXCR, one entry per CDR3 protein. The table includes just over 300,000 distinct CDR3 sequences, roughly 20% detected once. The source was PBMCs from blood, collected about 19 months after vaccination. The origin of the receptors is a man between 45 and 75 years old who received an inactivated influenza vaccine.

In this sample, this clonotype turned up many times. The chain couples TRBV12-3 or TRBV12-4 to TRBJ1-6; D is unclear. This CDR3 contains 14 residues. Trimming shortened V by 6 bases and J by 7 bases, and 13 bases separated the two germline ends. DNA for the CDR3: TGTGCCAGCAGGGAGACTAATCCGAATTCACCCCTCCACTTT. Translated, it gives CASRETNPNSPLHF.

V and J are TRBV30 and TRBJ2-1; 10 bases are shared with TRBD2. Germline V gene lookup returns CDR1 GTSNPN and CDR2 SVGIG (reference sequence). V lost 3 bases to trimming and J lost 4 bases; unmatched junction nucleotides: 3. The CDR3 length is 14 residues. CDR3 protein: CAWRLAGRYNEQFF. The DNA for the CDR3 is TGTGCCTGGAGACTAGCGGGGCGATACAATGAGCAGTTCTTC.

The CDR3 is CAISVGTEPRRRETQYF. CDR3 DNA: TGTGCCATCAGTGTGGGGACCGAACCCAGAAGGCGGGAGACCCAGTACTTC. The V call is TRBV10-3, the J call TRBJ2-5, with D perhaps matching TRBD1 or TRBD2 (5 bases each). V was trimmed by 4 bases and J by 5 bases, leaving 23 bases between them. The length of the CDR3 is 17 residues. Germline assignment: CDR1 ENHRY and CDR2 SYGVKD.

CDR3 in amino acids: CASSESRGLGQETQYF. In DNA form, the CDR3 reads TGTGCCAGCAGTGAGTCTCGGGGCTTGGGCCAAGAGACCCAGTACTTC. The chain carries TRBV6-1 and TRBJ2-5; D tentatively fits TRBD1 or TRBD2 (5 bases each). V lost 3 bases and J 1 base, leaving 15 bases between the germline ends. Germline CDR1 and CDR2: MNHNS and SASEGT. The CDR3 loop spans 16 amino acids.

A few counts support this clonotype. Here the CDR3 reads CASSYTGAQETQYF. The CDR3 DNA follows: TGTGCCAGCAGTTATACAGGGGCTCAAGAGACCCAGTACTTC. The chain carries TRBV7-2 and TRBJ2-5, with 7 bases aligning to TRBD1. The CDR3 loop spans 14 amino acids. Germline V gene lookup returns CDR1 SGHTA and CDR2 FQGNSA. The V and J ends lost 6 bases and 2 bases, in that order; junction bases with no gene match: 6.

The chain combines TRBV6-2 or TRBV6-3 with TRBJ1-2; D unresolved. The V end was cut by 4 bases, the J end by 5 bases, with 14 bases between. Germline CDR1 MNHEY, CDR2 SVGEGT. This CDR3 contains 14 residues. CDR3 coding DNA: TGTGCCAGCAGTTCGATCAGGAGTGGATATGGCTACACCTTC. The encoded protein is CASSSIRSGYGYTF.

This clonotype was seen only a few times. The chain recombines TRBV7-2 with TRBJ1-4, with no clear D. The CDR3 extends over 12 amino acids. The V end was cut by 5 bases, the J end by 10 bases, with 11 bases between. The germline CDR1 and CDR2 sequences are SGHTA and FQGNSA. The CDR3 DNA reads TGTGCCAGCAGCCTCGGGCTGGGAAAACTGTTTTTT. This gives the protein CASSLGLGKLFF.

Remarks on this clonotype: This sequence may be a read error, since a much larger clone differs from it by one base. The J gene is TRBJ1-1, the V gene TRBV5-1; 7 bases are a match to TRBD1. This CDR3 spans 13 amino acids. Germline V CDR1 and CDR2: SGHRS, YFSETQ. The CDR3 sequence: CASSLEGATEPFF. CDR3 nucleotides: TGCGCCAGCAGCTTGGAGGGGGCCACTGAACCTTTCTTT.

The chain uses TRBV28 and TRBJ1-6, with TRBD1 as a possible D gene (5 bases). The V gene's germline CDR1 is MDHEN and CDR2 SYDVKM. The CDR3 spans 12 residues. V was clipped by 9 bases and J by 7 bases, with 10 bases between them. CDR3 protein: CASRTSNSPLHF. The CDR3 nucleotides are TGTGCCAGTCGGACAAGCAATTCACCCCTCCACTTT.

The rearrangement uses TRBV20-1 and TRBJ1-2; D unclear. The germline V gene has CDR1 DFQATT and CDR2 SNEGSKA (reference sequence). V was clipped by 0 bases and J by 4 bases, with 9 bases between them. The CDR3 runs to 13 residues. The CDR3 nucleotides are TGCAGTGCTAGAGATTACGGATCCTATGGCTACACCTTC. Amino acid sequence: CSARDYGSYGYTF.

This chain connects TRBV7-8 to TRBJ1-5; D gene unclear. The CDR3 covers 15 residues. The germline V gene encodes CDR1 SGHVS and CDR2 FQNEAQ. The ends were cut back, 3 bases at V and 4 bases at J, with 13 bases in the middle. CDR3 amino acids: CASSFKVTVNQPQHF. The CDR3 DNA sequence: TGTGCCAGCAGCTTCAAGGTTACAGTTAATCAGCCCCAGCATTTT.

The chain employs TRBV4-2 and TRBJ2-3; 7 positions match TRBD1. CDR1 and CDR2 (germline): LGHNA, YNFKEQ. Losses at the gene ends were 1 base for V and 2 bases for J; bases not matched to a gene: 6. CDR3 size: 16 residues. The CDR3 sequence is CASSQGTGDFTDTQYF. The CDR3 DNA reads TGTGCCAGCAGCCAAGGAACAGGGGATTTCACAGATACGCAGTATTTT.

The rearrangement uses TRBV18 and TRBJ2-5; no clear D. This CDR3 is 15 amino acids long. Trimming stripped 2 bases from V and 2 bases from J, with 12 bases between. Germline V CDR1 and CDR2: KGHSH, LQKENI. CDR3 sequence reads: CASSPADEAQETQYF. The CDR3 bases are TGTGCCAGCTCACCAGCGGACGAAGCACAAGAGACCCAGTACTTC. Supplemented by reference TRBV18 and TRBJ2-5, the full variable domain reads NAGVMQNPRHLVRRRGQEARLRCSPMKGHSHVYWYRQLPEEGLKFMVYLQKENIIDESGMPKERFSAEFPKEGPSILRIQQVVRGDSAAYFCASSPADEAQETQYFGPGTRLLVL.

This chain links TRBV14 with TRBJ1-6; no clear D. V was shortened by 1 base and J by 16 bases, with 14 bases between the two germline ends. The germline gives CDR1 SGHDN, CDR2 FVKESK. The CDR3 has 13 amino acids. CDR3 in DNA: TGTGCCAGCAGCCAAGGATCGAACAGCAGACTCCACTTT. Protein sequence: CASSQGSNSRLHF.

The J gene is TRBJ2-3, the V gene TRBV20-1; 7 bases fit TRBD2. The CDR3 consists of 16 residues. Trimming took 0 bases from V and 6 from J; bases not matched to a gene: 12. CDR1 DFQATT and CDR2 SNEGSKA come from the germline V gene (reference sequence). The CDR3 spells CSARDLGRGELDTQYF. The CDR3 bases are TGCAGTGCTAGAGACCTTGGTCGGGGGGAACTGGATACGCAGTATTTT.

This clonotype was seen only a few times. The chain combines TRBV12-5 with TRBJ1-2; no clear D gene. The CDR3 consists of 12 residues. Between the trimmed V and J ends, which lost 5 bases and 6 bases, there was a span of 10 bases. Germline loops: CDR1 LGHNT, CDR2 FRNRAP. For the CDR3, the DNA is TGTGCTAGTGGTACGGACGGACATGGCTACACCTTC. This translates into CASGTDGHGYTF.

This clonotype came up a few times. J is TRBJ1-1 and V is TRBV6-1, with unresolved D. Trimming pared 7 bases from V and 10 bases from J, leaving 19 bases between. CDR3 length equals 13 residues. Germline V lookup: CDR1 MNHNS, CDR2 SASEGT. The CDR3 region is CASTSIYTPPAFF. The CDR3 bases are TGTGCCAGCACCTCAATCTATACACCCCCAGCTTTCTTT.

V gene TRBV7-6 combines with J gene TRBJ2-1; 8 bases align to TRBD2. Trimming cost V 0 bases and J 5 bases; bases outside gene matches: 6. This CDR3 has 16 residues. Germline V CDR1 and CDR2: SGHVS, FNYEAQ. The CDR3 region is CASSLAAGGLNNEQFF. CDR3 nucleotide sequence: TGTGCCAGCAGCTTAGCGGCGGGAGGTTTAAACAATGAGCAGTTCTTC.

The sample holds many counts of this clonotype. This chain uses TRBV12-3 or TRBV12-4 with TRBJ1-5; maybe TRBD1 (5 bases). V lost 5 bases, J lost 6 bases, and 11 bases lay in between. This CDR3 region has 13 residues. The CDR3 reads CASSPDQGQPQHF. The CDR3, as DNA: TGTGCCAGCAGTCCGGACCAGGGTCAGCCCCAGCATTTT.

The chain uses TRBV4-2 and TRBJ2-4; D may be TRBD1 or TRBD2 (5 bases each). The CDR3 is made up of 15 amino acids. Germline V gene lookup returns CDR1 LGHNA and CDR2 YNFKEQ. Trimming removed 1 base at V and 0 bases at J, with 7 bases between. The CDR3 nucleotides read TGTGCCAGCAGCCAAGGGGACGGAGCCAAAAACATTCAGTACTTC. It yields the protein CASSQGDGAKNIQYF.

The rearrangement uses TRBV4-2 and TRBJ2-2; D ambiguous. V was cut by 0 bases and J by 1 base, with 6 bases left in between. CDR3 length: 15 residues. Germline V gene data show CDR1 as LGHNA and CDR2 as YNFKEQ. The CDR3 DNA sequence: TGTGCCAGCAGCCAAGACCCAAGGAACACCGGGGAGCTGTTTTTT. Its translation is CASSQDPRNTGELFF.